This T cell receptor beta chain was recorded in a study of blood T cell repertoires in COVID-19 (TCRdb year 2020). Some background on the complete study: The collaborator samples originated in the United States, Italy and Spain and spanned the acute and convalescent phases of COVID-19. The material from the prospective study consisted of cDNA or gDNA derived from T cells, B-cell-depleted T cells, or PBMCs. Subjects who had been exposed to COVID-19, were actively infected with it, or had recovered from it provided the deeply sampled blood TCRbeta repertoires that made up the dataset. The repertoires were made available in a free public database intended to serve as a resource for research on the immune response to SARS-CoV-2. The samples were drawn from the first 160 participants of the ongoing ImmuneRACE study and from some 1,300 subjects provided by 6 global collaborators. Sample metadata almost always included a de-identified subject ID, COVID-19 status, age in years and sex. HLA class I and class II types, where available, came from metadata supplied by the sample provider rather than from assay-based typing.

General conclusions and limits of the study: The quantity of clinical and demographic metadata differed by source and by participant and was supplied without curation.

The immunoSEQ Assay, a bias-controlled multiplex PCR, was used to amplify TCRbeta CDR3 regions from genomic DNA. For the original study's pipeline: Within the assay, amplification of reference gene primers was used to estimate how many nucleated cells each sample contained. Sequence reads were collapsed and filtered to measure the absolute abundance of every unique TCRbeta CDR3 rearrangement. Productive Simpson clonality was computed per sample as the square root of Simpson's diversity index over productive rearrangements. TCRdb carries this immuneACCESS record with in-frame sequences only. Its versions omit some clonotypes, under half of them owing to an unresolved V gene in the studies checked, with the rest unexplained. The DNA gave D and trimming, while V, J and clone size come from that table. In all, the sample holds under 200,000 clones, and approximately 84% of those were seen once. The ten largest clones add up to 5.6% of the sample.

According to the germline V gene (reference sequence), CDR1 reads DFQATT and CDR2 reads SNEGSKA. Reading from cysteine to phenylalanine, the CDR3 counts 14 amino acids. Just the 42-base CDR3 DNA is kept, in frame starting at base 1. V is reduced by 3 bases and J by 4 bases, leaving a spacing of 15 bases between them. Enrolling through a virtual design, the prospective study's participants ranged in age from roughly 18 to 95 years and lived across roughly 24 United States geographic areas. Cohort assignment in the prospective study relied on participant-reported clinical history from a screening survey and a study questionnaire. In the prospective study, whole blood, serum and a nasopharyngeal or oropharyngeal swab were collected from each participant by mobile phlebotomists. Participants in the prospective study had the option to provide additional blood draws and questionnaires over an approximately 2-month period. Prospective study blood samples were shipped either frozen or at room temperature before DNA extraction.

Comment on this clone: The target of this receptor is not known. Nothing much larger sits one base from this clone, and base qualities are not available.

The sequence derives from a woman aged 40 to 55 with acute COVID-19. Specimen: PBMCs or T cells enriched from blood (not recorded which). The chain employs TRBV20-1 and TRBJ1-2; the D segment could be TRBD1, given 6 matching bases. Read as DNA, the sequence is TGCAGTGCTAGTTCCGACAGGTCTGTCTATGGCTACACCTTC. This codes for CSASSDRSVYGYTF.